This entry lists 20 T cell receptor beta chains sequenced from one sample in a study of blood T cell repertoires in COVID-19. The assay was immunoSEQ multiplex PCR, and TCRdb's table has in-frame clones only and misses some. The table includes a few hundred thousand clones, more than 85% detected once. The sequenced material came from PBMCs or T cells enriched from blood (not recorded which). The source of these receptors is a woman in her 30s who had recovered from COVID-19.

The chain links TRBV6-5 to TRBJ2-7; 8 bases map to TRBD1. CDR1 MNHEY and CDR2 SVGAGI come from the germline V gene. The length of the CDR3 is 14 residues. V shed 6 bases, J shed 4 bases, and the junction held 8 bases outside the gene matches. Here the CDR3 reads CASRNRDRIYEQYF. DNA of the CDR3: TGTGCCAGCAGAAACCGGGACAGGATTTACGAGCAGTACTTC.

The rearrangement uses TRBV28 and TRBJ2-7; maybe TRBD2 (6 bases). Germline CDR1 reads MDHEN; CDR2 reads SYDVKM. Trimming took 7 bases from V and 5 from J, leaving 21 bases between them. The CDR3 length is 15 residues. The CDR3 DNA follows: TGTGCCAGCACCGCGGGCCCGGATAGCGGTCACGAGCAGTACTTC. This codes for CASTAGPDSGHEQYF.

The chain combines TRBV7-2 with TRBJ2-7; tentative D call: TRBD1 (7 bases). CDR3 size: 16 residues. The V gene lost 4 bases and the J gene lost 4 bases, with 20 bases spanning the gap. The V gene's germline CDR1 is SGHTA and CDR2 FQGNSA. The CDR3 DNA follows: TGTGCCAGCAGCTCTCGGGTCGGGGGACAGCTTTACGAGCAGTACTTC. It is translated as CASSSRVGGQLYEQYF. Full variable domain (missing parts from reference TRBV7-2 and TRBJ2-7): GAGVSQSPSNKVTEKGKDVELRCDPISGHTALYWYRQSLGQGLEFLIYFQGNSAPDKSGLPSDRFSAERTGGSVSTLTIQRTQQEDSAVYLCASSSRVGGQLYEQYFGPGTRLTVT.

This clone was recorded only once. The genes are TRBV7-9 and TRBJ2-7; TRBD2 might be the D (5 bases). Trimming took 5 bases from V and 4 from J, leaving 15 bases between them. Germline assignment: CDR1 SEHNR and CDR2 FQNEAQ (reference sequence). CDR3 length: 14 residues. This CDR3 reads CASSPPPSSYEQYF. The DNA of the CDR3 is TGTGCCAGCAGCCCACCCCCTAGCAGTTACGAGCAGTACTTC.

The CDR3 DNA follows: TGTGCCAGCAGTGTTGTAAGGGGACAGGGGGCATTAAATTCACCCCTCCACTTT. This sequence encodes CASSVVRGQGALNSPLHF. The V gene is TRBV6-4, the J gene TRBJ1-6, with TRBD1 identical over 12 bases. V gave up 4 bases and J gave up 7 bases; unmatched junction bases: 11. CDR3 length equals 18 residues. The germline V gene has CDR1 MRHNA and CDR2 SNTAGT.

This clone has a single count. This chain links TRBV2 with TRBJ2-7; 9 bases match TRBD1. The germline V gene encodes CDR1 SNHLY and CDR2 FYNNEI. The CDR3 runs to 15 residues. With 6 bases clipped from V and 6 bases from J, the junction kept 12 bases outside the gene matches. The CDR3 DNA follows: TGTGCCAGCAGGGATCCGGGACAGGGAAGTGGCGAGCAGTACTTC. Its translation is CASRDPGQGSGEQYF.

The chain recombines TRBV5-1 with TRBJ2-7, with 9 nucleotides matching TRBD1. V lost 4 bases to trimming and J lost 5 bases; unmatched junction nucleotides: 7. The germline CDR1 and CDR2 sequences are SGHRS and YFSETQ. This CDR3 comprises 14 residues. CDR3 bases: TGCGCCAGCAGCGATACCGGGACAGGGAACGAGCAGTACTTC. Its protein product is CASSDTGTGNEQYF.

As DNA, the CDR3 is TGTGCCAGCAGCTTAGGTGGCGGGAGGGCCTACTCCTACGAGCAGTACTTC. Translation gives CASSLGGGRAYSYEQYF. This rearrangement joins TRBV7-2 to TRBJ2-7, with TRBD2 identical over 9 bases. Germline V CDR1 and CDR2: SGHTA, FQGNSA. The CDR3 is made up of 17 amino acids. Losses at the gene ends were 1 base for V and 0 bases for J; bases not matched to a gene: 7.

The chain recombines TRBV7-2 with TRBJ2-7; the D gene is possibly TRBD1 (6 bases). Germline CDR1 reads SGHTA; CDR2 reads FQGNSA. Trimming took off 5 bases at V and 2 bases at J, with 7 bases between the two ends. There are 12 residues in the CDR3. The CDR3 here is CASSTGTYEQYF. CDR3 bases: TGTGCCAGCAGCACAGGGACCTACGAGCAGTACTTC.

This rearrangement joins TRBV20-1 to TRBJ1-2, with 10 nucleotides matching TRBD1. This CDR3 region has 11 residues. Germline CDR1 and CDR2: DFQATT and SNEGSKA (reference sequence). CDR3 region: CRGQGFYGYTF. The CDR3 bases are TGCAGGGGACAGGGGTTCTATGGCTACACCTTC.

The CDR3 protein is CASSTSPSGAYNEQFF. The CDR3 bases are TGTGCCAGTAGTACGTCCCCTAGCGGAGCCTACAATGAGCAGTTCTTC. The gene calls are TRBV19 and TRBJ2-1; 7 bases map to TRBD2. Germline V gene sequence: CDR1 LNHDA, CDR2 SQIVND (reference sequence). V lost 4 bases, J lost 2 bases, and 8 bases stayed unmatched. The length of the CDR3 is 16 residues.

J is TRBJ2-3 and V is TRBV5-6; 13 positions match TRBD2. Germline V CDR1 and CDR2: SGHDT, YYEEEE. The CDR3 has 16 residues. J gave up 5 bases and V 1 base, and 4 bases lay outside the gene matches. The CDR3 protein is CASSLTSGRVRDTQYF. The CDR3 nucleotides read TGTGCCAGCAGCTTGACTAGCGGGAGGGTTCGAGATACGCAGTATTTT. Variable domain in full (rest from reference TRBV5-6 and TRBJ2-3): DAGVTQSPTHLIKTRGQQVTLRCSPKSGHDTVSWYQQALGQGPQFIFQYYEEEERQRGNFPDRFSGHQFPNYSSELNVNALLLGDSALYLCASSLTSGRVRDTQYFGPGTRLTVL.

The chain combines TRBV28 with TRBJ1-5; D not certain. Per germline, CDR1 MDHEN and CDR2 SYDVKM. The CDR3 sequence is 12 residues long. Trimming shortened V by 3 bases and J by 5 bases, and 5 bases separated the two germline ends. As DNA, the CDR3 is TGTGCCAGCAGTTTGGAGTATCAGCCCCAGCATTTT. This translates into CASSLEYQPQHF.

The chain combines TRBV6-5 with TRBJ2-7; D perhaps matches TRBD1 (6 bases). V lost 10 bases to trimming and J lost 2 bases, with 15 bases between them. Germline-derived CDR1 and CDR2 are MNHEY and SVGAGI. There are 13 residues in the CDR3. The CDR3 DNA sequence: TGTGCCAACCAGCCTGGGACACCCTACGAGCAGTACTTC. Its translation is CANQPGTPYEQYF.

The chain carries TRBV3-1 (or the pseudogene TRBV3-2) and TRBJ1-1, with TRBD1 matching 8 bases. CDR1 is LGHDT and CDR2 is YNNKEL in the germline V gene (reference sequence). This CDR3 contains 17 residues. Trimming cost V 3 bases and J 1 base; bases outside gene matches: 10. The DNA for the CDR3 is TGTGCCAGCAGCCAGGCGGACAGGGTTCGAAAGAACACTGAAGCTTTCTTT. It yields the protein CASSQADRVRKNTEAFF.

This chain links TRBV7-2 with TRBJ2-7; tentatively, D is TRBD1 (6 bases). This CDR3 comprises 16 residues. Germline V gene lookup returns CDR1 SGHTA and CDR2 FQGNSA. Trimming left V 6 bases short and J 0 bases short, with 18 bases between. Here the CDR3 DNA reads TGTGCCAGCAGGACAAGGGGGACGGGGAGCTCCTACGAGCAGTACTTC. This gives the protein CASRTRGTGSSYEQYF.

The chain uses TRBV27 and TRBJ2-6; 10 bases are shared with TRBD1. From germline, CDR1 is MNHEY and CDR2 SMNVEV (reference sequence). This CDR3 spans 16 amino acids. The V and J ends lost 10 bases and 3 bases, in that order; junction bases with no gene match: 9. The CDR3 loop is CATGRTGGFGANVLTF. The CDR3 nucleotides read TGTGCCACCGGAAGGACAGGGGGATTTGGGGCCAACGTCCTGACTTTC.

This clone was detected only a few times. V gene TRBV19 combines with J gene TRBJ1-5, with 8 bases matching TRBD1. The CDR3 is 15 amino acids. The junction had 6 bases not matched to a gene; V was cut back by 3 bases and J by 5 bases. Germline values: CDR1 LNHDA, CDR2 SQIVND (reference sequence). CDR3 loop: CASSILDRDDQPQHF. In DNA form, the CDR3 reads TGTGCCAGTAGTATCTTGGACAGGGACGATCAGCCCCAGCATTTT. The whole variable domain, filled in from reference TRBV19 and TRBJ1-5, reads DGGITQSPKYLFRKEGQNVTLSCEQNLNHDAMYWYRQDPGQGLRLIYYSQIVNDFQKGDIAEGYSVSREKKESFPLTVTSAQKNPTAFYLCASSILDRDDQPQHFGDGTRLSIL.

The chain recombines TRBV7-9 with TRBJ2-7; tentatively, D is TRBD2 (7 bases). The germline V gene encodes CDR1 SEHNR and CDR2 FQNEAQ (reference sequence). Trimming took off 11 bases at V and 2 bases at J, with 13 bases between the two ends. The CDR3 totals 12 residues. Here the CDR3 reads CASGGPTYEQYF. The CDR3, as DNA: TGTGCCTCGGGGGGCCCAACCTACGAGCAGTACTTC.

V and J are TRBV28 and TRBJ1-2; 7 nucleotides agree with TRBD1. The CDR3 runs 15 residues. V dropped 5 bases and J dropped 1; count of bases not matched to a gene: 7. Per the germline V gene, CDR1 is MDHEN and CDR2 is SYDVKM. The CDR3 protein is CASSPGDRRNYGYTF. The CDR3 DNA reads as TGTGCCAGCAGTCCTGGGGACAGACGTAACTATGGCTACACCTTC.